The rows below give T cell receptor beta chains drawn from one sample of a study of regulatory T cells in long-lasting Graves disease. TCRdb used MiXCR to reprocess the multiplex PCR reads, holding one entry per CDR3 protein. The sample carries approximately 470,000 distinct CDR3 sequences, roughly 15% recorded once. These same data were also listed under a study on T cells in Graves' hyperthyroidism and ophthalmopathy.

The source was peripheral blood mononuclear cells (PBMCs), collected at new diagnosis, from a patient treated with antithyroid drugs. The source of these receptors is a middle-aged man with Graves disease. Both conserved end residues are trimmed from each CDR3. Each record gives: D gene, V gene, CDR3 protein. A D gene is named only where the DNA matches it firmly.

d_call: TRBD2; v_call: TRBV4-1; cdr3_aa: ASRGASGTYNEQF
d_call: NA; v_call: TRBV5-1; cdr3_aa: ASRPWGGKAEDEQY
d_call: TRBD2; v_call: TRBV20-1; cdr3_aa: SARDLSGRALGETQY
d_call: NA; v_call: TRBV2; cdr3_aa: ASRIDGTSGNTIY
d_call: NA; v_call: TRBV7-3; cdr3_aa: ASSLTRGHTDTQY
d_call: TRBD1; v_call: TRBV2; cdr3_aa: ASTQEHTGGNEQF
d_call: NA; v_call: TRBV28; cdr3_aa: ASSTGGEDYGYT
d_call: TRBD1; v_call: TRBV10-1; cdr3_aa: ASSGPGQAGQSNQPQH
d_call: NA; v_call: TRBV7-3; cdr3_aa: ASSSGTEPGGYT
d_call: NA; v_call: TRBV28; cdr3_aa: ASSSVDSSPSSYNSPLH
d_call: TRBD1; v_call: TRBV12-3/TRBV12-4; cdr3_aa: ASGHRGPSTGELF
d_call: NA; v_call: TRBV11-2; cdr3_aa: ASSRGLTEAF
d_call: TRBD1; v_call: TRBV20-1; cdr3_aa: SAVGQEETQY
d_call: TRBD2; v_call: TRBV14; cdr3_aa: ASSQDHGLAGGPKTYEQY
d_call: TRBD1; v_call: TRBV11-2; cdr3_aa: ASSFRRPQTGESTDTQY
d_call: NA; v_call: TRBV5-1; cdr3_aa: ASSMSGANVLT
d_call: TRBD2; v_call: TRBV29-1; cdr3_aa: SVGQLTSGRETQY
d_call: NA; v_call: TRBV6-5; cdr3_aa: ASSYRPGAADTQY
d_call: NA; v_call: TRBV29-1; cdr3_aa: SVDAAGDNEQF
d_call: NA; v_call: TRBV5-8; cdr3_aa: ASSFWGRSYEQY
d_call: NA; v_call: TRBV10-3; cdr3_aa: AISESQDPVDTQY
d_call: NA; v_call: TRBV28; cdr3_aa: ASTPDSIYTGELF
d_call: NA; v_call: TRBV29-1; cdr3_aa: SVRRPGVSRSTPYEQY
d_call: NA; v_call: TRBV2; cdr3_aa: ASGFHYGYT
d_call: TRBD1; v_call: TRBV5-1; cdr3_aa: ASSAQQGTDTQY
d_call: NA; v_call: TRBV27; cdr3_aa: ASSLSPQRRGSDYEQY
d_call: NA; v_call: TRBV28; cdr3_aa: ASRGGNNEQF
d_call: NA; v_call: TRBV20-1; cdr3_aa: SARDLSGAYEQY
d_call: NA; v_call: TRBV12-3/TRBV12-4; cdr3_aa: ASSFADGQETQY
d_call: NA; v_call: TRBV6-2/TRBV6-3; cdr3_aa: ASSYSVWTANTGELF
d_call: TRBD2; v_call: TRBV24-1; cdr3_aa: ATSDPGLAGGLLYNEQF
d_call: TRBD2; v_call: TRBV11-3; cdr3_aa: ASSLASGRAADTQY
d_call: TRBD2; v_call: TRBV7-3; cdr3_aa: ASSLVGLEGDTQY
d_call: TRBD2; v_call: TRBV6-5; cdr3_aa: ASTYGSGSNEQF
d_call: TRBD2; v_call: TRBV5-5; cdr3_aa: ASRPRTSWGDTQY
d_call: NA; v_call: TRBV28; cdr3_aa: ASSSPRGARNEQF
d_call: TRBD2; v_call: TRBV27; cdr3_aa: ASSQTPGTSGRGYNEQF
d_call: NA; v_call: TRBV27; cdr3_aa: ASSRTIRDYEQY
d_call: NA; v_call: TRBV5-1; cdr3_aa: ASSHGEGTQY
d_call: TRBD1; v_call: TRBV10-2; cdr3_aa: ASSDPGTANYGYT
d_call: TRBD2; v_call: TRBV29-1; cdr3_aa: SVEGPAGGALETQY
d_call: NA; v_call: TRBV5-1; cdr3_aa: ASSLAAGTYEQY
d_call: TRBD2; v_call: TRBV11-2; cdr3_aa: ASSLSRGGLAGGEQY
d_call: TRBD2; v_call: TRBV27; cdr3_aa: ASSLSGLADYEQY
d_call: NA; v_call: TRBV30; cdr3_aa: AWAGDSGNTIY
d_call: NA; v_call: TRBV4-2; cdr3_aa: ASSQEWAADNEQF
d_call: NA; v_call: TRBV6-6; cdr3_aa: ASSYSDGETQY
d_call: NA; v_call: TRBV30; cdr3_aa: AWSRNNEQF
d_call: NA; v_call: TRBV10-1; cdr3_aa: ASSDGPSEQY
d_call: NA; v_call: TRBV24-1; cdr3_aa: ATSDGGQETQY
d_call: TRBD1; v_call: TRBV6-2/TRBV6-3; cdr3_aa: ASSTRQGGNTIY